This entry lists 23 T cell receptor beta chains sequenced from one sample in a study of T cell responses to AZD1222 COVID-19 vaccine. Sequencing was performed with immunoSEQ multiplex PCR; in TCRdb, only in-frame clones are kept and a portion is missing. The sample holds roughly 100,000 clones, roughly 80% seen once. Source: peripheral blood, taken on day 0 of AZD1222 vaccination. Source of these receptors: an adult in good health.

This chain joins TRBV5-1 and TRBJ1-3; no reliable D call. This CDR3 is 15 amino acids long. Germline CDR1 SGHRS, CDR2 YFSETQ. Between the trimmed V and J ends, which lost 4 bases and 0 bases, there was a span of 11 bases. The DNA for the CDR3 is TGCGCCAGCAGCCCGGGAGCGCTCTCTGGAAACACCATATATTTT. Translating it yields CASSPGALSGNTIYF.

The chain carries TRBV7-2 and TRBJ2-3, with D possibly matching TRBD2 (5 bases). Germline loops: CDR1 SGHTA, CDR2 FQGNSA. Trimming removed 2 bases from V and 4 bases from J, with 10 bases in between. CDR3 size: 14 residues. For the CDR3, the DNA is TGTGCCAGCAGCTTAAAGGCGGGCCCAGATACGCAGTATTTT. Its protein product is CASSLKAGPDTQYF.

The chain is built from TRBV20-1 and TRBJ2-7; D gene ambiguous. V shed 3 bases and J shed 6 bases, with 18 bases lying between them. In germline, CDR1 is DFQATT, CDR2 SNEGSKA (reference sequence). The CDR3 contains 14 residues. The CDR3 coding sequence is TGCAGTGCTAGTTCCCCTCGCTCGACGGGCGAGCAGTACTTC. Protein product: CSASSPRSTGEQYF.

This clone came up a few times. The chain couples TRBV6-2 or TRBV6-3 to TRBJ1-2, with D unclear. V gave up 6 bases and J gave up 5 bases, with 7 bases separating them. The CDR3 covers 11 residues. Germline V gene lookup returns CDR1 MNHEY and CDR2 SVGEGT. The CDR3 coding sequence is TGTGCCAGCAGCCATGGATATGGCTACACCTTC. It yields the protein CASSHGYGYTF.

This rearrangement joins TRBV6-2 or TRBV6-3 to TRBJ1-1, with TRBD1 matching 11 bases. The J segment lost 5 bases and the V segment lost 5 bases, leaving 7 bases of the junction unmatched. Germline lookup yields CDR1 MNHEY and CDR2 SVGEGT. The CDR3 spans 15 residues. CDR3 coding DNA: TGTGCCAGCAGTAACGGACAGGGGGCGAAAACTGAAGCTTTCTTT. This codes for CASSNGQGAKTEAFF.

This clone showed up just a few times. This sequence joins TRBV5-1 and TRBJ2-3; D uncertain. Germline CDR1 and CDR2: SGHRS and YFSETQ. The CDR3 loop spans 13 amino acids. Trimming took 0 bases from V and 2 from J, leaving 4 bases between them. CDR3 loop: CASSLEYTDTQYF. As DNA, the CDR3 is TGCGCCAGCAGCTTGGAATACACAGATACGCAGTATTTT.

V is TRBV19 and J is TRBJ1-4, with 7 bases fitting TRBD1. This CDR3 is built from 14 residues. The V gene's germline CDR1 is LNHDA and CDR2 SQIVND (reference sequence). Germline trimming cut 4 bases from V and 7 bases from J; bases unmatched to any gene: 6. The CDR3 is CASSNRQGSEKLFF. The CDR3 region has the DNA TGTGCCAGTAGTAACCGACAGGGAAGTGAAAAACTGTTTTTT.

The rearrangement uses TRBV6-1 and TRBJ1-5; D remains ambiguous. The CDR3 has 11 residues. The V gene lost 2 bases and the J gene lost 9 bases, with 5 bases spanning the gap. Germline V gives CDR1 MNHNS, CDR2 SASEGT. CDR3 sequence (DNA): TGTGCCAGCAGTGAAAAAGGGCCCCAGCATTTT. As protein: CASSEKGPQHF.

The chain combines TRBV5-4 with TRBJ1-4, with D uncertain. The ends were cut back, 0 bases at V and 5 bases at J, with 17 bases in the middle. The germline V gene encodes CDR1 SGHNT and CDR2 YYREEE (reference sequence). This CDR3 comprises 17 residues. CDR3 nucleotides: TGTGCCAGCAGCTTGGGGAGTACGGGTTCCCCCAATGAAAAACTGTTTTTT. Encoded protein: CASSLGSTGSPNEKLFF.

The chain uses TRBV5-5 and TRBJ2-7; the match to TRBD2 covers 8 bases. CDR1 and CDR2 from the germline V gene are SGHKS and YYEKEE (reference sequence). The junction had 8 bases not matched to a gene; V was cut back by 0 bases and J by 3 bases. CDR3 size: 16 residues. CDR3: CASSLGASGRIYEQYF. In nucleotides, the CDR3 is TGTGCCAGCAGCTTGGGTGCTAGCGGGCGTATCTACGAGCAGTACTTC. The variable domain in full, with the rest retrieved from reference TRBV5-5 and TRBJ2-7, is DAGVTQSPTHLIKTRGQQVTLRCSPISGHKSVSWYQQVLGQGPQFIFQYYEKEERGRGNFPDRFSARQFPNYSSELNVNALLLGDSALYLCASSLGASGRIYEQYFGPGTRLTVT.

V usage is TRBV2 and J usage is TRBJ2-7; no definite D call. This CDR3 has 14 residues. V lost 6 bases to trimming and J lost 6 bases, with 18 bases between them. Germline assignment: CDR1 SNHLY and CDR2 FYNNEI. CDR3 residues: CASRVAGPLLEQYF. Written as DNA, the CDR3 is TGTGCCAGCAGGGTGGCCGGGCCCCTCCTCGAGCAGTACTTC.

The rearrangement links TRBV5-4 to TRBJ1-2; maybe TRBD1 (5 bases). This CDR3 is built from 15 residues. Germline V CDR1 and CDR2: SGHNT, YYREEE (reference sequence). Trimming took off 0 bases at V and 7 bases at J, with 16 bases between the two ends. CDR3 region: CASSLARGISAGYTF. The CDR3 DNA reads as TGTGCCAGCAGCTTGGCGCGGGGCATTTCAGCTGGCTACACCTTC.

The chain employs TRBV5-1 and TRBJ2-5; TRBD2 might be the D (6 bases). In germline, CDR1 is SGHRS, CDR2 YFSETQ. The CDR3 is 15 residues long. V dropped 0 bases and J dropped 7 bases, with 16 bases sitting between them. The CDR3 is CASSLAGGNQGTQYF. Written as DNA, the CDR3 is TGCGCCAGCAGCTTGGCCGGCGGGAACCAGGGGACCCAGTACTTC.

This chain connects TRBV18 to TRBJ1-1; D ambiguous. CDR1 is KGHSH and CDR2 is LQKENI in the germline V gene. The V gene lost 3 bases and the J gene lost 0 bases, with 14 bases spanning the gap. The CDR3 is 16 amino acids. This chain's CDR3 is CASSPTQVDLNTEAFF. The DNA for the CDR3 is TGTGCCAGCTCACCTACGCAAGTGGACCTGAACACTGAAGCTTTCTTT.

V gene TRBV11-3 combines with J gene TRBJ2-3, with TRBD2 identical over 10 bases. The CDR3 runs 16 residues. The junction had 4 bases not matched to a gene; V was cut back by 2 bases and J by 2 bases. Looked up from germline, CDR1 is SGHNT and CDR2 is YENEEA. The CDR3 sequence is CASSLRTSGVTDTQYF. The CDR3 DNA reads TGTGCCAGCAGCTTACGGACTAGCGGAGTCACAGATACGCAGTATTTT.

The genes are TRBV11-1 and TRBJ1-1; TRBD1 matches at 7 bases. Germline assignment: CDR1 SGHAT and CDR2 FQDESV (reference sequence). V was pared by 5 bases and J by 4 bases, with 7 bases of the junction left unmatched. The CDR3 contains 14 residues. CDR3 sequence: CASSAGGFGTEAFF. DNA of the CDR3: TGTGCCAGCAGCGCAGGGGGGTTTGGCACTGAAGCTTTCTTT.

V usage is TRBV19 and J usage is TRBJ1-2; the match to TRBD1 covers 8 bases. V lost 2 bases to trimming and J lost 7 bases; unmatched junction nucleotides: 9. This CDR3 is 15 amino acids long. From germline, CDR1 is LNHDA and CDR2 SQIVND (reference sequence). The DNA of the CDR3 is TGTGCCAGTAGTATACCCGGGACAGGAATCCGTGGCTACACCTTC. As protein: CASSIPGTGIRGYTF.

This clone was seen a handful of times. This chain joins TRBV6-5 and TRBJ1-6; 7 bases are shared with TRBD1. The CDR3 runs to 15 residues. Germline values: CDR1 MNHEY, CDR2 SVGAGI. V lost 2 bases and J lost 2; bases outside the gene matches: 0. CDR3 coding DNA: TGTGCCAGCAGTTACGGGACAGCCTATAATTCACCCCTCCACTTT. It specifies CASSYGTAYNSPLHF.

The gene calls are TRBV10-1 and TRBJ2-1; either TRBD1 or TRBD2 may supply D (6 bases each). There are 13 residues in the CDR3. The V gene's germline CDR1 is WNHNN and CDR2 SYGVQD (reference sequence). Trimming left V 8 bases short and J 12 bases short, with 20 bases between. The CDR3 protein is CASPDGGPDGQFF. The CDR3 DNA reads TGCGCCAGCCCCGACGGGGGCCCCGATGGGCAGTTCTTC.

The V and J genes are TRBV15 and TRBJ1-2; the D gene is possibly TRBD1 (6 bases). The V and J ends lost 3 bases and 6 bases respectively, with 17 bases between them. Germline CDR1 is LNHNV and CDR2 is YYDKDF (reference sequence). The CDR3 spans 15 residues. The CDR3 DNA sequence: TGTGCCACCAGCAGGGGGAGGGGGGCAAGCGATGGCTACACCTTC. It yields the protein CATSRGRGASDGYTF.

The V call is TRBV7-6, the J call TRBJ1-3, with a weak D call TRBD1 (5 bases). This CDR3 comprises 16 residues. CDR1 and CDR2 (germline): SGHVS, FNYEAQ. Deletions cut 1 base from V and 0 bases from J, with 10 bases between. CDR3 loop: CASSLGSGLSGNTIYF. The CDR3, as DNA: TGTGCCAGCAGCTTAGGGTCGGGGCTCTCTGGAAACACCATATATTTT.

The chain recombines TRBV14 with TRBJ2-2, with D possibly TRBD1 on 6 matching bases. Looked up from germline, CDR1 is SGHDN and CDR2 is FVKESK. This CDR3 region has 15 residues. Trimming removed 4 bases from V and 4 bases from J, with 13 bases in between. CDR3 nucleotide sequence: TGTGCCAGCAGCCCCGGGACATTCCTCACCGGGGAGCTGTTTTTT. Its translation: CASSPGTFLTGELFF.

V usage is TRBV18 and J usage is TRBJ2-5, with D possibly being TRBD1 (6 bases). The CDR3 has 16 residues. Between the trimmed V and J ends, which lost 0 bases and 5 bases, there was a span of 16 bases. Germline CDR1 KGHSH, CDR2 LQKENI. CDR3 in DNA: TGTGCCAGCTCACCACCGATCCAGGGGCTGGGGGAGACCCAGTACTTC. Translation gives CASSPPIQGLGETQYF.